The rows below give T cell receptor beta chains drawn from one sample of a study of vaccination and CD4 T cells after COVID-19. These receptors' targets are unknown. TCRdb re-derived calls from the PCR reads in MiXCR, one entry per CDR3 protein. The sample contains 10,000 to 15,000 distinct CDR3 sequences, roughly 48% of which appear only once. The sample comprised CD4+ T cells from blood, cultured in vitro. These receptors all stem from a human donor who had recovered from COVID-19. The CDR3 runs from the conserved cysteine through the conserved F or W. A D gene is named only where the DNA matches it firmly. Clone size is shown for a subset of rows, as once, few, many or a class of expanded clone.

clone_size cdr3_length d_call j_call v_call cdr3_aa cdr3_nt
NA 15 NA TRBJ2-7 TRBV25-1 CASSEGTKIAYEQYF TGTGCCAGCAGTGAAGGGACAAAAATAGCCTACGAGCAGTACTTC
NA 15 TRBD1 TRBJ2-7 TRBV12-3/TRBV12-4 CASSSGQGAIHEQYF TGTGCCAGCAGTTCCGGACAGGGGGCGATCCACGAGCAGTACTTC
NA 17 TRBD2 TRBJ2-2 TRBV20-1 CSASGLAGGEDTGELFF TGCAGTGCTAGCGGGCTAGCGGGAGGGGAGGACACCGGGGAGCTGTTTTTT
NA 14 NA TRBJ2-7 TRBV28 CASSTTGSSYEQYF TGTGCCAGCAGCACAACAGGGAGCTCCTACGAGCAGTACTTC
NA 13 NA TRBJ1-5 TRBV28 CASSSPPNQPQHF TGTGCCAGCAGTTCGCCGCCTAATCAGCCCCAGCATTTT
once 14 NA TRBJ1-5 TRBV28 CASTLQGLYQPQHF TGTGCCAGCACTTTGCAGGGACTTTATCAGCCCCAGCATTTT
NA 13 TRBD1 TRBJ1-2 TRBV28 CASRWTGNYGYTF TGTGCCAGCAGGTGGACAGGGAACTATGGCTACACCTTC
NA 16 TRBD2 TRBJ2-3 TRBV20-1 CSARDFQRGSTDTQYF TGCAGTGCTAGAGATTTTCAGCGGGGTTCCACAGATACGCAGTATTTT
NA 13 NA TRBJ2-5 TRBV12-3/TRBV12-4 CASSALGVETQYF TGTGCCAGCAGTGCCCTGGGAGTAGAGACCCAGTACTTC
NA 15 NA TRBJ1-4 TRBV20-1 CSAWPGQRINEKLFF TGCAGTGCCTGGCCAGGACAGCGCATTAATGAAAAACTGTTTTTT
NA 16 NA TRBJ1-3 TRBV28 CASSSPVDGSGNTIYF TGTGCCAGCAGCTCTCCTGTGGACGGCTCTGGAAACACCATATATTTT
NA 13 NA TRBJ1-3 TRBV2 CASSSVVGNTIYF TGTGCCAGCAGTTCGGTGGTGGGAAACACCATATATTTT
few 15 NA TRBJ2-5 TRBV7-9 CASSFGHLNQETQYF TGTGCCAGCAGCTTCGGACACCTCAACCAAGAGACCCAGTACTTC
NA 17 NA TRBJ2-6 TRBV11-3 CASSSEAVVSGANVLTF TGTGCCAGCAGCTCAGAGGCCGTCGTCTCTGGGGCCAACGTCCTGACTTTC
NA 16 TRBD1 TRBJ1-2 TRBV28 CASSHPATGGLYGYTF TGTGCCAGCAGCCATCCAGCGACAGGGGGTCTCTATGGCTACACCTTC
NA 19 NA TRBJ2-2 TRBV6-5 CASSSRAAAILANTGELFF TGTGCCAGCAGTTCCCGGGCAGCCGCAATCCTCGCGAACACCGGGGAGCTGTTTTTT
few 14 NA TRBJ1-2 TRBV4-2 CASSQVGQIYGYTF TGTGCCAGCAGCCAAGTTGGACAGATCTATGGCTACACCTTC